This TCR beta chain appears in the sequencing data of a study of control samples from healthy donors and cancer patients. Looked up from germline, CDR1 is SGHVS and CDR2 is FNYEAQ. This CDR3 has 17 amino acids. V was cut by 1 base and J by 2 bases, with 14 bases left in between. Method: immunoSEQ multiplex PCR; TCRdb's copy keeps in-frame clones and lacks some. Here the sample spans about 120,000 clones, around 92% being singletons. V and J are TRBV7-6 and TRBJ2-2; D is possibly TRBD1 (7 bases). The TCR was taken from a man over 45 in good health. The specimen sequenced was blood. The CDR3 DNA follows: TGTGCCAGCAGCTTAGGCAGGAGGGACAGTAACACCGGGGAGCTGTTTTTT. This sequence encodes CASSLGRRDSNTGELFF.